A selection of T cell receptor beta chains follows, all from one sample in a study of cytomegalovirus exposure and HLA in healthy donors. The repertoire was sequenced with immunoSEQ multiplex PCR; TCRdb's copy has only in-frame clones and lacks some. This sample yields about 130,000 clones, of which 80% to 90% are seen a single time; 9% belongs to the top ten. The source material was PBMCs. The receptors shown here come from a woman between 18 and 29 years old in good health and CMV-seropositive. Both conserved end residues are part of each CDR3. The order of the fields is CDR3 length, clone size, J gene, V gene, D gene, CDR3 DNA, CDR3 protein. D genes are given only for firm matches. The size of a clone is reported for some rows only, either as once, few or many, or as a class for expanded clones.

14 . TRBJ1-3 TRBV2 . TGTGCCAGCAGGGCCCCATCCTCTGGAAACACCATATATTTT CASRAPSSGNTIYF
14 . TRBJ2-7 TRBV5-1 . TGCGCCAGCAGCGTACGAATCGGGGGCTACGAGCAGTACTTC CASSVRIGGYEQYF
11 . TRBJ1-1 TRBV20-1 . TGCAGTGCTAGACTCCCCCCGGAAGCTTTCTTT CSARLPPEAFF
11 . TRBJ2-5 TRBV6-1 . TGTGCCAGTGACTATCAAGAGACCCAGTACTTC CASDYQETQYF
11 . TRBJ1-1 TRBV6-5 . TGTGCCAGCATTCTAAACACTGAAGCTTTCTTT CASILNTEAFF
15 once TRBJ2-7 TRBV5-1 . TGCGCCAGCAGCTTGTACTGGCAGGGGCCGTACGAGCAGTACTTC CASSLYWQGPYEQYF
18 . TRBJ1-3 TRBV6-1 TRBD1 TGTGCCAGCAGTGCCCTACTGGGGCAGGGGGTCTCTGGAAACACCATATATTTT CASSALLGQGVSGNTIYF
13 . TRBJ2-5 TRBV27 TRBD1 TGTGCCAGCAGTTTCCAGGGGGCAGAGACCCAGTACTTC CASSFQGAETQYF
15 . TRBJ2-2 TRBV5-1 TRBD1 TGCGCCAGCAGCTCTGGGCAGGGGGCGACCGGGGAGCTGTTTTTT CASSSGQGATGELFF
19 . TRBJ2-5 TRBV5-1 TRBD2 TGCGCCAGCAGCTTCCTTGGACTAGCGGGGGGAACCCACCAAGAGACCCAGTACTTC CASSFLGLAGGTHQETQYF
14 . TRBJ2-5 TRBV18 . TGTGCCAGCTCACCCGACAGGAGGATCGAGACCCAGTACTTC CASSPDRRIETQYF
12 . TRBJ1-2 TRBV6-5 . TGTGCCAGCAGTCCAGGGAACTATGGCTACACCTTC CASSPGNYGYTF
15 . TRBJ2-7 TRBV6-5 TRBD1 TGTGCCAGCAGTTACTCGCGGACAGGGACCTACGAGCAGTACTTC CASSYSRTGTYEQYF
14 once TRBJ2-1 TRBV7-9 TRBD2 TGTGCCAGCAGCTTTCGTCTAGCGGGGGATGAGCAGTTCTTC CASSFRLAGDEQFF
13 . TRBJ2-7 TRBV15 TRBD1 TGTGCCACCAGCAGAGGGGGGACAGACGAGCAGTACTTC CATSRGGTDEQYF
14 once TRBJ2-2 TRBV9 . TGTGCCAGCAGCGTAAGTAGCGACACCGGGGAGCTGTTTTTT CASSVSSDTGELFF
18 . TRBJ1-6 TRBV5-1 TRBD1 TGCGCCAGCAGCCCCTCAACTTCCGGGACAGGGGGGAATTCACCCCTCCACTTT CASSPSTSGTGGNSPLHF
13 . TRBJ1-2 TRBV7-9 TRBD1 TGTGCCAGCAGCGATGGGACAGCCTATGGCTACACCTTC CASSDGTAYGYTF
16 . TRBJ1-3 TRBV9 . TGTGCCAGCAGCGAGAGGACACCTGGATCTGGAAACACCATATATTTT CASSERTPGSGNTIYF
12 once TRBJ1-2 TRBV30 . TGTGCTGGGGAGGGGGGGTTCGATGGCTACACCTTC CAGEGGFDGYTF
16 . TRBJ2-2 TRBV9 . TGTGCCAGCAGCGGCAAGGGACACCTGAACACCGGGGAGCTGTTTTTT CASSGKGHLNTGELFF